This TCR beta chain was recorded in a study of blood T cell repertoires in COVID-19. Overall study: Acute-phase and convalescent COVID-19 samples originated in the United States, Italy and Spain.

V was clipped by 4 bases and J by 1 base, with 15 bases between them. Germline CDR1 KGHSH, CDR2 LQKENI. CDR3 size: 16 residues. Only in-frame clones appear in the TCRdb table, and some are missing; sequencing was by immunoSEQ multiplex PCR. The sample holds 130,000 to 150,000 clones; around 82% are singletons and the top ten take approximately 5%. All enrollees were roughly 18 to 89 years old and from approximately 24 US areas. In assigning cohorts, the study relied on participant-reported clinical history. The sequence came from a man aged 35 to 55 with acute COVID-19. Sequences were obtained from PBMCs or T cells enriched from blood (not recorded which). This rearrangement joins TRBV18 to TRBJ2-3; D perhaps matches TRBD2 (5 bases). CDR3 coding DNA: TGTGCCAGCTCACTCACGAGGGATCCAGGCACAGATACGCAGTATTTT. Residues: CASSLTRDPGTDTQYF.